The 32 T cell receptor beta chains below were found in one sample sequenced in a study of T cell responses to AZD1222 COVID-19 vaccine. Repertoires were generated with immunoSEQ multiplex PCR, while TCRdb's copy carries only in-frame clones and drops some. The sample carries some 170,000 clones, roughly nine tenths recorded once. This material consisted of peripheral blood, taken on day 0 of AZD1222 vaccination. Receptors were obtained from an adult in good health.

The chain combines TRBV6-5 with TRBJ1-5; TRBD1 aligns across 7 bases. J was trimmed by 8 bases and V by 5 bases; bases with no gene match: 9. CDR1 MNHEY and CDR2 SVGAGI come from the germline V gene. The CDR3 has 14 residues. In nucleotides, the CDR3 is TGTGCCAGCAGTCCCTGGACAGGCGGGAAGCCCCAGCATTTT. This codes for CASSPWTGGKPQHF.

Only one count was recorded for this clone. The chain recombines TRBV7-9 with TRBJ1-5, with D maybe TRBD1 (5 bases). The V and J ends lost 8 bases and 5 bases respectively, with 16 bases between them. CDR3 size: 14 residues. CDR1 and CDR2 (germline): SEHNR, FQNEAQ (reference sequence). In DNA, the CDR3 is TGTGCCAGCGGGGACGAACAGGCATATCAGCCCCAGCATTTT. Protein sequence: CASGDEQAYQPQHF.

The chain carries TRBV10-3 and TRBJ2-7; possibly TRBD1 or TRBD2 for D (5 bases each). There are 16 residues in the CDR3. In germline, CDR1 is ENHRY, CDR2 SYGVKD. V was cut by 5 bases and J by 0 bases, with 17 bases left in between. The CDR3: CAISPGIATVSYEQYF. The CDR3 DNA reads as TGTGCCATCAGTCCCGGAATAGCGACAGTCTCCTACGAGCAGTACTTC.

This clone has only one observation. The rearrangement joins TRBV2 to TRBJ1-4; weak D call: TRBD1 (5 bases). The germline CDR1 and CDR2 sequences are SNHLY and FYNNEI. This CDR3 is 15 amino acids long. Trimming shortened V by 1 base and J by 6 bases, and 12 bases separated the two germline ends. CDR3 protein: CASSEGLGPYEKLFF. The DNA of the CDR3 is TGTGCCAGCAGTGAAGGGTTGGGGCCTTATGAAAAACTGTTTTTT.

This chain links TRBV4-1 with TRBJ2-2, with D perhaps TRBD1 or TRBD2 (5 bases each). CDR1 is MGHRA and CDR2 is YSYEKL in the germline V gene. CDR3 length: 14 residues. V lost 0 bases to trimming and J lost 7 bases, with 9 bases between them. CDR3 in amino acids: CASSQDEGFGELFF. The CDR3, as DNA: TGCGCCAGCAGCCAAGATGAGGGGTTCGGGGAGCTGTTTTTT.

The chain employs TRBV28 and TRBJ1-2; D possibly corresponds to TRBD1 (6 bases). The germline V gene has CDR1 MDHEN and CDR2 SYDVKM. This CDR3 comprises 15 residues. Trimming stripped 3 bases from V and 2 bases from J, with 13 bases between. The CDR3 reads CASSFPRTANYGYTF. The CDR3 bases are TGTGCCAGCAGTTTCCCACGGACAGCGAACTATGGCTACACCTTC.

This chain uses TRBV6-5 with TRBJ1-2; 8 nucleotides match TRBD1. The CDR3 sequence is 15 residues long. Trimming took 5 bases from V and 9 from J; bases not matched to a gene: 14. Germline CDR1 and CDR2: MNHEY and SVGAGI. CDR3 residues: CASSNAGDRRSRYTF. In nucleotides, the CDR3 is TGTGCCAGCAGTAACGCAGGGGACAGGAGATCTCGCTACACCTTC.

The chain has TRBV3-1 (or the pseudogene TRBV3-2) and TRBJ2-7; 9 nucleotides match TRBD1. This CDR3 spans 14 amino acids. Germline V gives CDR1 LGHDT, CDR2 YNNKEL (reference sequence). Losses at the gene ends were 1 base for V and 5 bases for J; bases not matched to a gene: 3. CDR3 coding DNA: TGTGCCAGCAGCCAAGCGAACAGGGGGCACGAGCAGTACTTC. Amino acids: CASSQANRGHEQYF.

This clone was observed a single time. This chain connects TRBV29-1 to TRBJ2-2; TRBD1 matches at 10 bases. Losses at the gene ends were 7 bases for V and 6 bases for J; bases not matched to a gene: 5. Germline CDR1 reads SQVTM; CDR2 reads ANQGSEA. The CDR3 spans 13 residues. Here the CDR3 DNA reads TGCAGCGCCAGACAGGGGGCTGCCGGGGAGCTGTTTTTT. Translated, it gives CSARQGAAGELFF.

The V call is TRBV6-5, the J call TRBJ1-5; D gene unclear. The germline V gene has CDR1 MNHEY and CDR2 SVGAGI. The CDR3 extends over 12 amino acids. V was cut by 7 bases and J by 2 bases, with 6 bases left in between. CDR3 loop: CASKRGNQPQHF. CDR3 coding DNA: TGTGCCAGCAAAAGGGGCAATCAGCCCCAGCATTTT.

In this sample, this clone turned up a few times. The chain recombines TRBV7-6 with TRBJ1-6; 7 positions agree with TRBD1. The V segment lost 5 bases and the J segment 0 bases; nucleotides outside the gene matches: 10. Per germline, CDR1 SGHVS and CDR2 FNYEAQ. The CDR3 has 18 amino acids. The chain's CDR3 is CASSPRTGPNSYNSPLHF. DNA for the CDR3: TGTGCCAGCAGCCCCCGGACAGGACCAAACTCCTATAATTCACCCCTCCACTTT.

The CDR3: CASSLELRADTQYF. The CDR3 DNA sequence: TGTGCCAGCAGCTTAGAGCTCAGGGCAGATACGCAGTATTTT. This chain connects TRBV7-2 to TRBJ2-3, with D possibly matching TRBD1 (5 bases). The CDR3 consists of 14 residues. V dropped 1 base and J dropped 4 bases, with 9 bases sitting between them. Per germline, CDR1 SGHTA and CDR2 FQGNSA.

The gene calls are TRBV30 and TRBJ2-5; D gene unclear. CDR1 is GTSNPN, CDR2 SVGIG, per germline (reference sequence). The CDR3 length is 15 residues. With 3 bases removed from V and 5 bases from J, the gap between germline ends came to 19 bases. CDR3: CAWREGAKYAETQYF. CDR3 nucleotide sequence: TGTGCCTGGAGGGAAGGAGCTAAATACGCGGAGACCCAGTACTTC.

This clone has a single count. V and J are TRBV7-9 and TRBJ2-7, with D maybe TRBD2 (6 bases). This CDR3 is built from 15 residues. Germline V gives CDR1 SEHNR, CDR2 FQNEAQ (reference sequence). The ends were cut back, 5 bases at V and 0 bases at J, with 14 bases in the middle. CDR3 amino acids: CASSRGAGASYEQYV. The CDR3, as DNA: TGTGCCAGCAGCCGCGGGGCAGGAGCCTCCTACGAGCAGTACGTC.

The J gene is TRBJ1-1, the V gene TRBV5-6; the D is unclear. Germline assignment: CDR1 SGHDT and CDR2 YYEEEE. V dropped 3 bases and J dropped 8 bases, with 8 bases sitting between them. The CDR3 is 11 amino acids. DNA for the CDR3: TGTGCCAGCAGCTCCGGACTAGAAGCTTTCTTT. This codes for CASSSGLEAFF.

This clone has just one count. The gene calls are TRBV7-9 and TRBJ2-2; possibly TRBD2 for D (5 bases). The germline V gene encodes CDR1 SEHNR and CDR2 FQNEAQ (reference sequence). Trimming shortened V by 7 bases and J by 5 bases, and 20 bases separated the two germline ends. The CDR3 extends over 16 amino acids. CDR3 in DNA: TGTGCCAGCACCCCGGGGAGTTCATTTCGGACCGGGGAGCTGTTTTTT. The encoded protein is CASTPGSSFRTGELFF.

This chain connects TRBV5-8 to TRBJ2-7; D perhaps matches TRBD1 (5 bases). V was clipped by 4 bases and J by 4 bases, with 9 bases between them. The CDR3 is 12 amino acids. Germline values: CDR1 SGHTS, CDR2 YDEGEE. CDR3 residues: CASSPRAYEQYF. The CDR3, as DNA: TGTGCCAGCAGCCCCAGGGCTTACGAGCAGTACTTC.

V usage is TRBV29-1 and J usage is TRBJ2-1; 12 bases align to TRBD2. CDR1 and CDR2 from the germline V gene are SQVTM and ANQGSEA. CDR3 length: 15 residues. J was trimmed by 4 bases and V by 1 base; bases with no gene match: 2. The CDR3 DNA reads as TGCAGCGTTGAAGGGACTAGCGGGACTTACAATGAGCAGTTCTTC. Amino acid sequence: CSVEGTSGTYNEQFF.

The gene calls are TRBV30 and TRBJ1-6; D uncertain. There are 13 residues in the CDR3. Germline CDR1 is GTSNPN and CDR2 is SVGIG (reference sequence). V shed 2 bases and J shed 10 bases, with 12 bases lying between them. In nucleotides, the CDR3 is TGTGCCTGGAGTTCGGCCTTGGACTCACCCCTCCACTTT. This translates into CAWSSALDSPLHF. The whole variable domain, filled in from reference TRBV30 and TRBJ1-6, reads SQTIHQWPATLVQPVGSPLSLECTVEGTSNPNLYWYRQAAGRGLQLLFYSVGIGQISSEVPQNLSASRPQDRQFILSSKKLLLSDSGFYLCAWSSALDSPLHFGNGTRLTVT.

The CDR3 loop reads CASSLKGQYEQYF. The CDR3 DNA reads as TGCGCCAGCAGCCTGAAAGGACAGTACGAGCAGTACTTC. J is TRBJ2-7 and V is TRBV10-1; a possible D gene is TRBD1 (6 bases). Germline CDR1 WNHNN, CDR2 SYGVQD (reference sequence). Trimming took 6 bases from V and 4 from J, leaving 13 bases between them. The CDR3 is 13 amino acids.

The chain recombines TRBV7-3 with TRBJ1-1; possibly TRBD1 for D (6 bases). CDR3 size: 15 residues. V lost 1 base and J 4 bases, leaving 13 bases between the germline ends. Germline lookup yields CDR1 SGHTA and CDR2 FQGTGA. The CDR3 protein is CASSLKAGDFTEAFF. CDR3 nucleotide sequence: TGTGCCAGCAGCTTAAAAGCAGGGGACTTCACTGAAGCTTTCTTT.

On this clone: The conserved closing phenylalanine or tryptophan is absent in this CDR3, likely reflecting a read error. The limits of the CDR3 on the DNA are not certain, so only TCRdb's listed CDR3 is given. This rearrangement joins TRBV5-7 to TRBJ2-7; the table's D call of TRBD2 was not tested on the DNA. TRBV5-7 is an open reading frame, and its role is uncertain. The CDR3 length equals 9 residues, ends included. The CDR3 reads CASSLAGGI.

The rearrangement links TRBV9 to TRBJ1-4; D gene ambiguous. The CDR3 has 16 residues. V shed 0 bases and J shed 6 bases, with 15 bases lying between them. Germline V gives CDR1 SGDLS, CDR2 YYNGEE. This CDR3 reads CASSVGVRAGDEKLFF. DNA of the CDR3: TGTGCCAGCAGCGTAGGGGTGAGGGCGGGAGATGAAAAACTGTTTTTT. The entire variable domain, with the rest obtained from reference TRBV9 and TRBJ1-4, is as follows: DSGVTQTPKHLITATGQRVTLRCSPRSGDLSVYWYQQSLDQGLQFLIQYYNGEERAKGNILERFSAQQFPDLHSELNLSSLELGDSALYFCASSVGVRAGDEKLFFGSGTQLSVL.

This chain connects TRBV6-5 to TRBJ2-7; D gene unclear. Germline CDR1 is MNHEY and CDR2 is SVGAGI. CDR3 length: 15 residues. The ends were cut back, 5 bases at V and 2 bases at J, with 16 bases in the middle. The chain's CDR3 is CASSQSRWETYEQYF. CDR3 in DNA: TGTGCCAGCAGTCAATCTAGGTGGGAAACCTACGAGCAGTACTTC.

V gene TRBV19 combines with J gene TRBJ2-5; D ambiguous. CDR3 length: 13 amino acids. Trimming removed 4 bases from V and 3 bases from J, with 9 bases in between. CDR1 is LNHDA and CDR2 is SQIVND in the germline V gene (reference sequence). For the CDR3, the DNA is TGTGCCAGTAGTAGGCAACGAAAAGAGACCCAGTACTTC. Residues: CASSRQRKETQYF.

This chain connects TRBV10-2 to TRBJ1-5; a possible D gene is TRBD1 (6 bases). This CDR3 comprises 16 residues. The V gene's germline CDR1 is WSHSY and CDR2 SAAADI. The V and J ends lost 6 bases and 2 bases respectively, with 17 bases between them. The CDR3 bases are TGCGCCAGCAGGGGAGGAATAGGGGGAGGCAATCAGCCCCAGCATTTT. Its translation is CASRGGIGGGNQPQHF.

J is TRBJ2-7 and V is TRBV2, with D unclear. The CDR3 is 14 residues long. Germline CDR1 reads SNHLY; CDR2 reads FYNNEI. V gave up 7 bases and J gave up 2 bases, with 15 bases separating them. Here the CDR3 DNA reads TGTGCCAGCAATTGGGAACCGGGCCCCTACGAGCAGTACTTC. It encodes CASNWEPGPYEQYF. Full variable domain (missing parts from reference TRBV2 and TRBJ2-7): EPEVTQTPSHQVTQMGQEVILRCVPISNHLYFYWYRQILGQKVEFLVSFYNNEISEKSEIFDDQFSVERPDGSNFTLKIRSTKLEDSAMYFCASNWEPGPYEQYFGPGTRLTVT.

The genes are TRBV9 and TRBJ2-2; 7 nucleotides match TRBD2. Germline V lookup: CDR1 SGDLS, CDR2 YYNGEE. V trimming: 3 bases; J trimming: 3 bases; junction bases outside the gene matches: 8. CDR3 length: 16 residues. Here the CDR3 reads CASSAGRRGYTGELFF. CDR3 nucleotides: TGTGCCAGCAGCGCCGGGAGGCGGGGTTACACCGGGGAGCTGTTTTTT.

The CDR3 sequence is CASSPKPGQAKETQYF. CDR3 nucleotides: TGTGCCAGCTCGCCTAAACCGGGACAGGCGAAAGAGACCCAGTACTTC. The chain is built from TRBV18 and TRBJ2-5, with TRBD1 identical over 8 bases. V shed 6 bases and J 3 bases; nucleotides not matched to a gene: 12. Germline V gene data show CDR1 as KGHSH and CDR2 as LQKENI. The length of the CDR3 is 16 residues.

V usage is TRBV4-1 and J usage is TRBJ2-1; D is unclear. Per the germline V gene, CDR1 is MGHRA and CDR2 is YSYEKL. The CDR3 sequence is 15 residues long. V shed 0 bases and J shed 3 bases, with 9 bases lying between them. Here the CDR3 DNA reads TGCGCCAGCAGCCAAGATTGGGGTAACTACAATGAGCAGTTCTTC. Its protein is CASSQDWGNYNEQFF.

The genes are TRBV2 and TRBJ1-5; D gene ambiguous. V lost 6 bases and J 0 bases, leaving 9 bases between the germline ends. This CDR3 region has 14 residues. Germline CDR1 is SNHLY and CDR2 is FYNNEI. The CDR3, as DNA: TGTGCCAGCAGAGGGCTAAATAGCAATCAGCCCCAGCATTTT. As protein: CASRGLNSNQPQHF.

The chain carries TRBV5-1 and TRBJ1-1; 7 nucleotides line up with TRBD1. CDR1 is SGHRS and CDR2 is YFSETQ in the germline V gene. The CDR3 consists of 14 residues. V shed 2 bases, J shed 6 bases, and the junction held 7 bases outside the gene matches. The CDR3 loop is CASSFDRVNPEAFF. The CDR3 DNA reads TGCGCCAGCAGCTTCGACAGGGTAAATCCTGAAGCTTTCTTT.